This entry lists 30 T cell receptor beta chains sequenced from one sample in a study of tumor-infiltrating lymphocytes in primary liver carcinoma. Production of TCR beta cDNA used roughly 0.55 ug total RNA together with a constant-region primer. Each TCR beta library was derived from three nested multiplex PCR rounds that employed slightly modified ARM-PCR. It was with TRBV1-TRBV30 forward primers and a C-beta reverse primer that the first two PCR rounds were run, at roughly 10 cycles each. Each CDR3 protein is one row after TCRdb ran MiXCR on the multiplex PCR reads. This table has some 190,000 distinct CDR3 sequences, around four fifths appearing once. Co-extraction of both nucleic acids (RNA and DNA) used about 19-33 mg of unsorted bulk tissue. Sequencing input: tumor tissue from primary liver carcinoma. The source of these receptors is a middle-aged man with primary liver carcinoma and hepatitis B virus infection.

Points on this clonotype: No conserved phenylalanine or tryptophan ends this CDR3, so it is likely a read error. The V and J genes are TRBV29-1 and TRBJ1-1; 7 bases map to TRBD1. CDR1 and CDR2 from the germline V gene are SQVTM and ANQGSEA. This CDR3 region has 14 residues. V shed 3 bases, J shed 0 bases, and the junction held 4 bases outside the gene matches. CDR3 DNA: TGCAGCGTTGAGTCTGGACAGGTGAACACTGAAGCTTTCTCT. It specifies CSVESGQVNTEAFS.

Worth noting for this clonotype: Mismatch with germline at one junction end may stem from a read error. V gene TRBV29-1 combines with J gene TRBJ2-7; no clear D. The CDR3 is 13 residues long. Looked up from germline, CDR1 is SQVTM and CDR2 is ANQGSEA. This CDR3 reads CSFHRYPSYEQYF. In DNA, the CDR3 is TGCAGCTTTCATCGGTACCCCTCCTATGAGCAGTACTTC.

This clonotype has a single count. One end of the junction does not line up with germline, which may come from a read error. The chain links TRBV5-1 to TRBJ2-3, with unresolved D. Germline CDR1 is SGHRS and CDR2 is YFSETQ. The CDR3 has 14 amino acids. CDR3 region: CANSIHEITDTQYF. The CDR3 bases are TGCGCCAACAGCATTCACGAGATCACAGATACGCAGTATTTT.

Comments on this clonotype: One junction end does not reproduce the germline sequence, and a read error may be involved. V and J are TRBV12-3 or TRBV12-4 and TRBJ1-3; a weak D match, TRBD1 (5 bases). The CDR3 runs 15 residues. The CDR3 DNA reads as TGTGCCAGCAGTCAAAACGGGACGACTGGAAAGACCATATATTTT. Its protein product is CASSQNGTTGKTIYF.

This clonotype has only one observation. The CDR3 ends on some other residue instead of the conserved phenylalanine or tryptophan, so this is likely a read error. This chain joins TRBV6-6 and TRBJ2-3; 8 bases match TRBD2. CDR1 and CDR2 from the germline V gene are MNHNY and SVGAGI (reference sequence). The CDR3 spans 14 residues. As DNA, the CDR3 is TGTGCCAGCAGTCGGACTAGCCAGGGAGATGCGCAGTATTCT. Residues: CASSRTSQGDAQYS.

This clonotype showed up just once. The chain has TRBV5-1 and TRBJ2-5; D might be TRBD1 or TRBD2, each matching 6 bases. CDR1 SGHRS and CDR2 YFSETQ come from the germline V gene. This CDR3 comprises 15 residues. With 4 bases removed from V and 4 bases from J, the gap between germline ends came to 17 bases. The CDR3 loop is CASSLLGAGGETQYF. CDR3 DNA sequence: TGCGCCAGCAGCCTATTGGGGGCCGGGGGAGAGACCCAGTACTTC.

A word on this clonotype: At one end the junction does not follow the germline gene, possibly because of a read error. J is TRBJ2-7 and V is TRBV4-2, with TRBD2 identical over 9 bases. Germline loops: CDR1 LGHNA, CDR2 YNFKEQ. The CDR3 sequence is 17 residues long. The CDR3 here is CAISQAGGEFSSYEQYF. As DNA, the CDR3 is TGTGCCATCAGCCAAGCGGGGGGTGAGTTTAGCTCCTACGAGCAGTACTTC.

The chain couples TRBV6-1 to TRBJ2-5, with D tentatively TRBD1 (5 bases). CDR3 size: 18 residues. Germline CDR1 and CDR2: MNHNS and SASEGT. The V and J ends lost 2 bases and 11 bases respectively, with 30 bases between them. This chain's CDR3 is CASSENLIGAAVGDTQYF. The CDR3 DNA follows: TGTGCCAGCAGTGAAAATTTAATAGGGGCGGCCGTTGGAGATACACAGTACTTC.

A remark on this clonotype: Germline is not matched at one junction end, which may reflect a read error. The J gene is TRBJ2-2, the V gene TRBV30, with 7 bases lining up with TRBD1. Germline loops: CDR1 GTSNPN, CDR2 SVGIG (reference sequence). CDR3 size: 15 residues. The chain's CDR3 is CSWSPGQMNTGELFF. CDR3 nucleotide sequence: TGTTCCTGGAGTCCGGGACAGATGAATACCGGGGAGCTGTTTTTT.

Points on this clonotype: Germline and junction disagree at one end, which may indicate a read error. The V gene is TRBV29-1, the J gene TRBJ2-7, with TRBD2 identical over 13 bases. Germline V gene data show CDR1 as SQVTM and CDR2 as ANQGSEA. The CDR3 sequence is 15 residues long. The CDR3 DNA sequence: TGCATCGTTTGGACTAGCGGGAGTTGGGCAGAGACCCAGTATTTC. Its translation: CIVWTSGSWAETQYF.

Concerning this clonotype: Compared with germline, one end of the junction differs, possibly owing to a read error. This chain uses TRBV29-1 with TRBJ2-3; 8 nucleotides line up with TRBD1. The CDR3 length is 13 residues. Germline V gives CDR1 SQVTM, CDR2 ANQGSEA. Here the CDR3 reads CRVEAQGGYAQYF. As DNA, the CDR3 is TGCAGAGTTGAAGCACAGGGGGGATACGCGCAATATTTT.

Worth noting for this clonotype: The junction does not match germline at one end; this may be a read error. CDR3 protein: CASSYSEGGPYDQFF. Written as DNA, the CDR3 is TGTGCCAGCAGTTACTCTGAGGGAGGGCCTTATGATCAGTTCTTC. The chain recombines TRBV6-5 with TRBJ2-1, with TRBD2 identical over 7 bases. Per the germline V gene, CDR1 is MNHEY and CDR2 is SVGAGI. This CDR3 region has 15 residues.

In its sample, this clonotype was seen a few times. The chain couples TRBV11-2 to TRBJ1-5; D gene unclear. The J call may be faulty, since TRBJ2-3 better matches the DNA end. Germline values: CDR1 SGHAT, CDR2 FQNNGV. The CDR3 runs to 16 residues. CDR3 sequence (DNA): TGTGCCAGCAGCTTAGGAGACACGGGTTGGGCTCAGTCCCAGTATTTT. Encoded protein: CASSLGDTGWAQSQYF.

The V call is TRBV12-3 or TRBV12-4, the J call TRBJ2-3; no clear D. The CDR3 is 12 amino acids. The CDR3 nucleotides are TGTATCAGCAGTTTTATCACAGATACGCAGTATTTT. Protein product: CISSFITDTQYF.

For this clonotype: An end of the junction differs from the germline gene, which may be a read error. J is TRBJ1-2 and V is TRBV4-1; D is uncertain. Looked up from germline, CDR1 is MGHRA and CDR2 is YSYEKL. The CDR3 consists of 20 residues. The DNA of the CDR3 is TGCGCCAGCAGCCAAGATGGTTACCCCCCCGCTGCCCAACCTACCTATGGTTACACCTTC. Translated, it gives CASSQDGYPPAAQPTYGYTF.

As to this clonotype: At one of its ends the junction is not consistent with the germline gene, which may arise from a read error. The gene calls are TRBV4-1 and TRBJ2-1, with 8 bases fitting TRBD1. The CDR3 consists of 12 residues. Germline CDR1 reads MGHRA; CDR2 reads YSYEKL. For the CDR3, the DNA is TGCACCAGCAGCCAAATGGGACAGGAACAGTTCTTC. Its protein is CTSSQMGQEQFF.

In regard to this clonotype: Its ends do not fully match the called genes, so a read error is possible. The chain joins TRBV5-8 to TRBJ2-1, with D possibly being TRBD2 (6 bases). The germline gives CDR1 SGHTS, CDR2 YDEGEE. The CDR3 is 15 residues long. The CDR3 here is CASSPTVMGGYEQFF. The DNA of the CDR3 is TGCGCCAGCAGCCCCACAGTAATGGGAGGCTATGAGCAGTTCTTC.

This clonotype has only a few counts. As the CDR3 is not closed by the conserved phenylalanine or tryptophan, this likely results from a read error. It is unclear where the CDR3 begins or ends on the DNA, so no DNA is shown, and the CDR3 is as TCRdb lists it. This rearrangement joins TRBV11-1 to TRBJ2-7. The CDR3 numbers 13 amino acids, ends counted. Germline values: CDR1 SGHAT, CDR2 FQDESV (reference sequence). The CDR3 is CASSLGLAREQYL.

Turning to this clonotype: This may be a read error: a much more frequent sequence differs by one nucleotide. The rearrangement uses TRBV11-1 and TRBJ1-1; D not resolved. This CDR3 comprises 13 residues. Trimming cost V 5 bases and J 4 bases, with 11 bases left between them. The germline CDR1 and CDR2 sequences are SGHAT and FQDESV (reference sequence). DNA of the CDR3: TGTGCCAGCAGCGCAACCTTGAGCACTGAAGCTTTCTTT. The encoded protein is CASSATLSTEAFF.

The chain employs TRBV7-9 and TRBJ2-1, with unresolved D. The CDR3 totals 12 residues. Trimming cost V 4 bases and J 9 bases, with 10 bases left between them. Germline V lookup: CDR1 SEHNR, CDR2 FQNEAQ (reference sequence). CDR3 in amino acids: CASSSVLGEQFF. The CDR3 coding sequence is TGTGCCAGCAGCTCGGTGCTTGGTGAGCAGTTCTTC.

As to this clonotype: No conserved phenylalanine or tryptophan ends this CDR3, so it is likely a read error. No DNA is shown, since the ends of the CDR3 on it are uncertain; the CDR3 is the one TCRdb lists. The chain links TRBV11-2 to TRBJ2-7; the table's D call, TRBD1, was not checked against the DNA. The CDR3 extends over 12 residues, inclusive of both ends. The germline V gene has CDR1 SGHAT and CDR2 FQNNGV. CDR3 loop: CASSPGGYERYL.

This chain connects TRBV28 to TRBJ2-3; 8 positions match TRBD2. V shed 8 bases and J 7 bases; nucleotides not matched to a gene: 17. The CDR3 has 16 residues. Germline V gives CDR1 MDHEN, CDR2 SYDVKM. CDR3 nucleotide sequence: TGTGCCAGCGGGCTAGGAACGGGAGGGGAAGGGTATACGCAGTATTTT. Protein product: CASGLGTGGEGYTQYF.

Comment on this clonotype: The junction does not match germline at one end; this may be a read error. CDR3 sequence reads: CAIRAGLTGEGYNEQFF. The DNA of the CDR3 is TGTGCCATCAGGGCAGGTCTCACGGGAGAAGGGTACAATGAGCAATTCTTC. V gene TRBV6-2 or TRBV6-3 combines with J gene TRBJ2-1; D is possibly TRBD2 (6 bases). There are 17 residues in the CDR3. Germline CDR1 MNHEY, CDR2 SVGEGT.

J is TRBJ1-2 and V is TRBV6-2 or TRBV6-3; D uncertain. The CDR3 has 14 residues. Per the germline V gene, CDR1 is MNHEY and CDR2 is SVGEGT. The ends were cut back, 0 bases at V and 12 bases at J, with 17 bases in the middle. CDR3 residues: CASSYSSGNYGHTF. The CDR3, as DNA: TGTGCCAGCAGTTACTCCTCGGGAAACTACGGCCACACCTTC.

Note on this clonotype: The junction departs from germline at one end; a sequencing error may be responsible. The rearrangement links TRBV11-1 to TRBJ2-3; no reliable D call. Per the germline V gene, CDR1 is SGHAT and CDR2 is FQDESV (reference sequence). The CDR3 is made up of 14 amino acids. The CDR3 DNA follows: TGTGCCAGTAGCTTTGGAATTAGCACAGATACGCTGTATTTT. The encoded protein is CASSFGISTDTLYF.

As concerns this clonotype: One junction end disagrees with the germline gene, perhaps due to a read error. V is TRBV11-3 and J is TRBJ2-1; possibly TRBD2 for D (6 bases). The CDR3 is made up of 19 amino acids. Germline CDR1 and CDR2: SGHNT and YENEEA. CDR3 in DNA: TGTACCAGCAGCTTAGGGCAGCAGGATACTCGGGGGTCCTACAATGGGCAGTTCTTC. It specifies CTSSLGQQDTRGSYNGQFF.

A word on this clonotype: No conserved phenylalanine or tryptophan is present at the end of the CDR3, so a read error is the likely explanation. CDR3 loop: CSVEPDRGRAETQYL. DNA of the CDR3: TGCAGCGTTGAACCAGACAGGGGGCGAGCAGAGACCCAGTACTTA. The J gene is TRBJ2-5, the V gene TRBV29-1; the match to TRBD1 covers 10 bases. Trimming removed 2 bases from V and 4 bases from J; junction bases left unmatched: 7. This CDR3 has 15 amino acids. CDR1 and CDR2 from the germline V gene are SQVTM and ANQGSEA.

In its sample, this clonotype was seen many times. The V and J genes are TRBV6-2 or TRBV6-3 and TRBJ2-7, with 8 bases matching TRBD2. Germline V gene data show CDR1 as MNHEY and CDR2 as SVGEGT. The CDR3 runs to 16 residues. Trimming removed 1 base from V and 2 bases from J; junction bases left unmatched: 7. CDR3 DNA sequence: TGTGCCAGCAGTTACTTAGCGGGGAGGAACACCTACGAGCAGTACTTC. Encoded protein: CASSYLAGRNTYEQYF.

Remarks on this clonotype: The CDR3 does not end in the conserved phenylalanine or tryptophan, so this is likely a read error. The chain joins TRBV10-2 to TRBJ1-1, with a weak D call TRBD1 (5 bases). Per germline, CDR1 WSHSY and CDR2 SAAADI. V was pared by 8 bases and J by 1 base, with 14 bases between. CDR3 length: 14 amino acids. CDR3 residues: CASGHGAANTEAFL. The CDR3 DNA is TGCGCCAGCGGACATGGGGCAGCGAACACTGAAGCTTTCCTT.

This clonotype was found once. Because the CDR3 is missing its conserved closing phenylalanine or tryptophan, this is likely a read error. This chain connects TRBV12-3 or TRBV12-4 to TRBJ2-1; tentative D call: TRBD1 (5 bases). The CDR3 runs 16 residues. Between the trimmed V and J ends, which lost 5 bases and 12 bases, there was a span of 26 bases. The CDR3 loop is CASSPRTRDTPGRQFL. CDR3 sequence (DNA): TGTGCCAGCAGTCCGCGGACACGAGACACACCGGGTAGGCAGTTCTTA.